Below, one TCR beta chain is given with its context. Its target is not known. These data originate in a study of cytomegalovirus exposure and HLA in healthy donors. Points from the study as a whole: The later analysis indicated that the majority of CMV-associated TCR beta chains appeared HLA-restricted.

The primer mix had 60 Vbeta and 13 Jbeta primers. Produced via immunoSEQ multiplex PCR; TCRdb's table is partial and in-frame only. This table holds fewer than 200,000 clones, approximately 70% found once. CDR1 is MNHEY, CDR2 SVGAGI, per germline. V shed 2 bases, J shed 2 bases, and the junction held 3 bases outside the gene matches. The CDR3 runs 15 residues. Sequencing was carried out using PBMCs. This TCR came from a man between 35 and 55 years old in good health and CMV-seropositive. The J gene is TRBJ1-5, the V gene TRBV6-5, with 7 bases that match TRBD1. CDR3 DNA: TGTGCCAGCAGTTACGGAACAGGGGGCAATCAGCCCCAGCATTTT. Translating it yields CASSYGTGGNQPQHF.